Presented here are 2 T cell receptor beta chains from one specimen sequenced in a study of cytomegalovirus exposure and HLA in healthy donors. PCR involved 60 Vbeta and 13 Jbeta primers. Repertoires were generated with immunoSEQ multiplex PCR, while TCRdb's copy carries only in-frame clones and drops some. The sample shows 55,000 to 75,000 clones, around 87% of them seen only once. The specimen sequenced was PBMCs. These receptors came from a man younger than 30 in good health and CMV-seronegative.

The V and J genes are TRBV18 and TRBJ2-4; the D gene is possibly TRBD1 (6 bases). The CDR3 spans 15 residues. The germline V and J ends were trimmed by 3 bases and 3 bases, with 12 bases remaining between them. From germline, CDR1 is KGHSH and CDR2 LQKENI. As DNA, the CDR3 is TGTGCCAGCTCACCGAAAGGACAGCTCAAAAACATTCAGTACTTC. It is translated as CASSPKGQLKNIQYF.

This sequence joins TRBV2 and TRBJ1-6; maybe TRBD1 (6 bases). The germline CDR1 and CDR2 sequences are SNHLY and FYNNEI. The CDR3 is made up of 13 amino acids. V lost 7 bases and J lost 5, with 9 bases in between. Here the CDR3 reads CASTRTDNSPLHF. The CDR3 DNA is TGTGCCAGCACCCGGACAGATAATTCACCCCTCCACTTT.